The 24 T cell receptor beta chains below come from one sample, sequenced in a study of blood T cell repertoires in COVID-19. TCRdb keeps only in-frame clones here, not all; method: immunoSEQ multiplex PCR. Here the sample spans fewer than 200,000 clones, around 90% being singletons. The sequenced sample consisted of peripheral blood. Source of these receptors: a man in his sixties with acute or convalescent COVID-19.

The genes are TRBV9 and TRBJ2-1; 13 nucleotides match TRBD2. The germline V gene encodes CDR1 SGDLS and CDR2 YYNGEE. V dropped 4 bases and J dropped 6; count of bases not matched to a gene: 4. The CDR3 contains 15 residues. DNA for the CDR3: TGTGCCAGCAGCCCCGGGACTAGCGGGGCCAATGAGCAGTTCTTC. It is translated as CASSPGTSGANEQFF.

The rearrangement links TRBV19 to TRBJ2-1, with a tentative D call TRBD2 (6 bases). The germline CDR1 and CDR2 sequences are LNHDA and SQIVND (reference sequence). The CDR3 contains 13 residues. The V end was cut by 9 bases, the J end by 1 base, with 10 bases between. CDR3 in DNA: TGTGCCAGCGCCGCGGGGTCCTACAATGAGCAGTTCTTC. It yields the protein CASAAGSYNEQFF.

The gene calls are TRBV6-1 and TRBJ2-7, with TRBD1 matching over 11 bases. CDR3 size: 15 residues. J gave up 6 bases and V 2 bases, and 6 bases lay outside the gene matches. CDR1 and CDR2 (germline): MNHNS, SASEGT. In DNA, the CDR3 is TGTGCCAGCAGTGAAACAGGACAGGGGGCCTCCGAGCAGTACGTC. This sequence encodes CASSETGQGASEQYV.

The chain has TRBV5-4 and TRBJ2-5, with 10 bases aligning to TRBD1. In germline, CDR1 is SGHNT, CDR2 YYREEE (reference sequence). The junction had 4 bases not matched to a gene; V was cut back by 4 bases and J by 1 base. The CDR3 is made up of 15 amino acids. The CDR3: CASSTRQGAQETQYF. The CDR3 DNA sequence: TGTGCCAGCAGCACCCGACAGGGGGCCCAAGAGACCCAGTACTTC.

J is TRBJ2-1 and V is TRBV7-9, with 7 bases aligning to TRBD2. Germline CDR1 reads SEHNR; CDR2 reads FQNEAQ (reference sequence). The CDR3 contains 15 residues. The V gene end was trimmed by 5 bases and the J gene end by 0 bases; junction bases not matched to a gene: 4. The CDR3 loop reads CASSPRGSSYNEQFF. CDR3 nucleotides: TGTGCCAGCAGCCCTCGCGGGAGCTCCTACAATGAGCAGTTCTTC.

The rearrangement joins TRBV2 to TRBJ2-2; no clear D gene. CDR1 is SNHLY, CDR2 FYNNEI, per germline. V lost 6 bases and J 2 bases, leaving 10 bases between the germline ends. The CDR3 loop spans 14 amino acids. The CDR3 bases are TGTGCCAGCAGGCCCACAGTTAACACCGGGGAGCTGTTTTTT. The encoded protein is CASRPTVNTGELFF.

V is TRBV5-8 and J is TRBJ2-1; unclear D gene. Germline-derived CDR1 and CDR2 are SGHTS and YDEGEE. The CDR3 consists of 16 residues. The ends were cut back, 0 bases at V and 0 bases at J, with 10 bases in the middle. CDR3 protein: CASSLGILSSYNEQFF. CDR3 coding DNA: TGTGCCAGCAGCTTGGGTATCCTTAGCTCCTACAATGAGCAGTTCTTC.

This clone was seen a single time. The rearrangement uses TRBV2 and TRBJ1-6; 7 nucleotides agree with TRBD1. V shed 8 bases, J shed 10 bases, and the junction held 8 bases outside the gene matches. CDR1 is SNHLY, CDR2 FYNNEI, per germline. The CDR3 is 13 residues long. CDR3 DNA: TGTGCCAGCTACCGACAGGGAAACTCACCCCTCCACTTT. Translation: CASYRQGNSPLHF.

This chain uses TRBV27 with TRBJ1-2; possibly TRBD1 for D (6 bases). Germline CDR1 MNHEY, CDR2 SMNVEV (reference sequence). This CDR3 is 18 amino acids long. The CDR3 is CERTAKPSPPVTNYGYTF. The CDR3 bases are TGTGAAAGGACAGCCAAGCCATCCCCCCCAGTTACTAACTATGGCTACACCTTC.

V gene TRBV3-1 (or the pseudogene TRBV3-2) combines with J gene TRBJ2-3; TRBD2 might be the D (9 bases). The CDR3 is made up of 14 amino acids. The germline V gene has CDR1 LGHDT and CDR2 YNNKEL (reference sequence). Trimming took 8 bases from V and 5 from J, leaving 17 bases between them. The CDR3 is CASAPSGTGDTQYF. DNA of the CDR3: TGTGCCAGCGCTCCTAGCGGGACAGGAGATACGCAGTATTTT.

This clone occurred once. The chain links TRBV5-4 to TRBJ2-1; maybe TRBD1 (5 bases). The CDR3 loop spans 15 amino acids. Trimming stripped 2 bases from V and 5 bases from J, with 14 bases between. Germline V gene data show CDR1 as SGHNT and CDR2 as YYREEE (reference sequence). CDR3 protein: CASSFRRVSNNEQFF. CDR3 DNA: TGTGCCAGCAGCTTTCGCAGGGTGAGCAACAATGAGCAGTTCTTC.

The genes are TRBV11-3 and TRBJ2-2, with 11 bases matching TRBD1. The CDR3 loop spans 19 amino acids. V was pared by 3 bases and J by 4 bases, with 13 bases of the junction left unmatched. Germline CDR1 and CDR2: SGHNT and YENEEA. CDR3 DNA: TGTGCCAGCAGCTTCCGGACAGGGGGCGACGTGGCTGCCACCGGGGAGCTGTTTTTT. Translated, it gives CASSFRTGGDVAATGELFF.

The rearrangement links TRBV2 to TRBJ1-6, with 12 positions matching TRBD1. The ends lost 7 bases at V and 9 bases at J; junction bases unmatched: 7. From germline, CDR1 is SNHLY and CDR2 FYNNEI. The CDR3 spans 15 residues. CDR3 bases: TGTGCCAGCACAATCGGGACAGGGGGCCTTTCACCCCTCCACTTT. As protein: CASTIGTGGLSPLHF.

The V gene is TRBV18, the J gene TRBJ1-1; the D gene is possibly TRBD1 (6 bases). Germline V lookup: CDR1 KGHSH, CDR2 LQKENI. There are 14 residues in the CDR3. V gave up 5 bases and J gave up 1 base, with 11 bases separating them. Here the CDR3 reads CASSAYRANTEAFF. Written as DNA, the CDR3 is TGTGCCAGCTCAGCTTACAGGGCGAACACTGAAGCTTTCTTT.

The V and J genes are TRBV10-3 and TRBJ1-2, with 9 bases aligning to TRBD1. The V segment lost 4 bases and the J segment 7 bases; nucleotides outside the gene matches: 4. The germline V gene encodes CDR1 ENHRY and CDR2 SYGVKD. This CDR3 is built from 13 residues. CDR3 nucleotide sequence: TGTGCCATCAGTGCTGACAGGGGGACTGGCTACACCTTC. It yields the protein CAISADRGTGYTF.

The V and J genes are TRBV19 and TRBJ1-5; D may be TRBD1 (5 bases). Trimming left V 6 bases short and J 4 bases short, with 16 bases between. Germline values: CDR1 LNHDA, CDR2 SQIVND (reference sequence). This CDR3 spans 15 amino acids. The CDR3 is CASRERDVGNQPQHF. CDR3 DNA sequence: TGTGCCAGTAGAGAGCGGGACGTCGGAAATCAGCCCCAGCATTTT.

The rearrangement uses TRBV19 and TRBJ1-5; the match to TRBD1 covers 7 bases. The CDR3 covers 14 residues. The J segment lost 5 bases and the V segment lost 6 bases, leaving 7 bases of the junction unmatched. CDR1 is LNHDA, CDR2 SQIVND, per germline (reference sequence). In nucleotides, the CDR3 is TGTGCCAGTAGCCAACAGGGGAGGTATCAGCCCCAGCATTTT. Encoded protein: CASSQQGRYQPQHF.

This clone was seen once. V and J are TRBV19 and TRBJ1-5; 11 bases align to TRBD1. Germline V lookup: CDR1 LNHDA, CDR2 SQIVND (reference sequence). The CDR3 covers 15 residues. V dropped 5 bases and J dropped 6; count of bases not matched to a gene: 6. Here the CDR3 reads CASSPRTGGSQPQHF. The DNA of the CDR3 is TGTGCCAGTAGTCCTAGGACAGGGGGCAGTCAGCCCCAGCATTTT.

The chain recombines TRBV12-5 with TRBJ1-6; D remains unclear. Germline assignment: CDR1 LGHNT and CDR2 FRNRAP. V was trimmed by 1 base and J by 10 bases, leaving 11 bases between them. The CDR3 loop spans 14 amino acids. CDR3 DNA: TGTGCTAGTGGTTTGGGAGGGAGCGGGTCACCCCTCCACTTT. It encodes CASGLGGSGSPLHF.

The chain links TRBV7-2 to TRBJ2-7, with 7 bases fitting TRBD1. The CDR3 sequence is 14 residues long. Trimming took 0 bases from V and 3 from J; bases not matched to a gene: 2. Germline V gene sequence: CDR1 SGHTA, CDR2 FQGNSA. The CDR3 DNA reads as TGTGCCAGCAGCTTAGCTAGGGGGCTCTACGAGCAGTACTTC. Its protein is CASSLARGLYEQYF.

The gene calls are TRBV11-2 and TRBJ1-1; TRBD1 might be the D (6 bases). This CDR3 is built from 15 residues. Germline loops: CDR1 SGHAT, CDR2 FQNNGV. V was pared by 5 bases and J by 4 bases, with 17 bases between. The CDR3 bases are TGTGCCAGCAGCCTATCCCCCACAGGGAGCACTGAAGCTTTCTTT. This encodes CASSLSPTGSTEAFF.

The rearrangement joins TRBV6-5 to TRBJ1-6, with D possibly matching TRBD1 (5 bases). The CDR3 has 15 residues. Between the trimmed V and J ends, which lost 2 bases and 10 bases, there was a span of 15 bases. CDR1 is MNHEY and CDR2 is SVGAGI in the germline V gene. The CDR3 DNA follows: TGTGCCAGCAGTTACGACAGTTTGGCTGGCTCACCCCTCCACTTT. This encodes CASSYDSLAGSPLHF.

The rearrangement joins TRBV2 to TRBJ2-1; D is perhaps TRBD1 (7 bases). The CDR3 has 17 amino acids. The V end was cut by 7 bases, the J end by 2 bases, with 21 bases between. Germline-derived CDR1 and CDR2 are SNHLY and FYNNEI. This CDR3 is CASISREGGQTYNEQFF. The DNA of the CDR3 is TGTGCCAGCATATCCAGAGAGGGGGGACAGACCTACAATGAGCAGTTCTTC.

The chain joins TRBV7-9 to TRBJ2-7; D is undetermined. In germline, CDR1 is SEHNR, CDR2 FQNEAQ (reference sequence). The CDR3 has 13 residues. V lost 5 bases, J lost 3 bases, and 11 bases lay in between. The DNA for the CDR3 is TGTGCCAGCAGCGCGTCCCCACTCTACGAGCAGTACTTC. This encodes CASSASPLYEQYF.